The clone carrying this T cell receptor beta chain was counted at least ten times. RNA transcripts served as template for amplifying TCR beta CDR3 sequences. First-round RT-PCR used HTBI primers; second-round multiplex PCR followed. TCRdb independently ran MiXCR on the multiplex PCR reads; one entry per CDR3 protein. The sample has hundreds of thousands of distinct CDR3 sequences, about 20% seen once. The data derive from a study of Graves' ophthalmopathy and Graves' hyperthyroidism. The clonotype was recovered from a woman younger than 35 with stable Graves' hyperthyroidism. Some clones in this sample may be carry-over from other donors' samples. Input material: peripheral blood.

This CDR3 reads CSARDLQGGRETQYF. In nucleotides, the CDR3 is TGCAGTGCTAGAGATTTGCAGGGGGGCAGGGAGACCCAGTACTTC. The rearrangement links TRBV20-1 to TRBJ2-5, with D perhaps matching TRBD1 (7 bases). Trimming took 0 bases from V and 5 from J, leaving 16 bases between them. In germline, CDR1 is DFQATT, CDR2 SNEGSKA (reference sequence). This CDR3 comprises 15 residues.